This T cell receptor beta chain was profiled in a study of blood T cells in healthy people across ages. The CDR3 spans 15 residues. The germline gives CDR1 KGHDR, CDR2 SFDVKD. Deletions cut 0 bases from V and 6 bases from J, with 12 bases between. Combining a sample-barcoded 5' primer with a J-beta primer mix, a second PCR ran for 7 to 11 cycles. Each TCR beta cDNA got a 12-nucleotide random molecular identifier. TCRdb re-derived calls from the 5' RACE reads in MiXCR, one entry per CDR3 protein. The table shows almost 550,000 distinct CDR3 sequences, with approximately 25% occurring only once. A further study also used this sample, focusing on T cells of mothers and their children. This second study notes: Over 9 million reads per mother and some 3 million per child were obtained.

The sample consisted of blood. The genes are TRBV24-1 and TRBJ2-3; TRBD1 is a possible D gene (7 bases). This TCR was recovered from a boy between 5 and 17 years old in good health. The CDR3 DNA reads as TGTGCCACCAGTGATTTGGGCAGGGGGAGGGATACGCAGTATTTT. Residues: CATSDLGRGRDTQYF.